This T cell receptor (beta chain) was identified in a study of STAT5B mutations in CD4+ large granular lymphocyte leukemia. Study-wide points: TRBV06-family usage was enriched in top patient clones (8/27) versus controls (2/35). Main leukemic clonotypes were patient-specific, but roughly 26% appeared at low frequency elsewhere.

This table comes from immunoSEQ multiplex PCR, and its TCRdb copy is limited to in-frame clones, with some not included. This sample yields about 30,000 clones, of which approximately 80% are seen a single time; roughly 2.2% belongs to the top ten. Buffy coats from healthy blood donors served as controls. Notes on this clone: As yet, its antigen is unknown.

Trimming removed 0 bases from V and 6 bases from J; junction bases left unmatched: 1. The CDR3 length is 13 residues. Germline CDR1 reads SGHNT; CDR2 reads YYREEE (reference sequence). V is TRBV5-4 and J is TRBJ2-3; 7 bases match TRBD1. The receptor was isolated from a human donor in good health. Material: CD4+ T cells from blood buffy coats. The CDR3 region has the DNA TGTGCCAGCAGCTTGGAGGGGGCGGATACGCAGTATTTT. Translating it yields CASSLEGADTQYF.